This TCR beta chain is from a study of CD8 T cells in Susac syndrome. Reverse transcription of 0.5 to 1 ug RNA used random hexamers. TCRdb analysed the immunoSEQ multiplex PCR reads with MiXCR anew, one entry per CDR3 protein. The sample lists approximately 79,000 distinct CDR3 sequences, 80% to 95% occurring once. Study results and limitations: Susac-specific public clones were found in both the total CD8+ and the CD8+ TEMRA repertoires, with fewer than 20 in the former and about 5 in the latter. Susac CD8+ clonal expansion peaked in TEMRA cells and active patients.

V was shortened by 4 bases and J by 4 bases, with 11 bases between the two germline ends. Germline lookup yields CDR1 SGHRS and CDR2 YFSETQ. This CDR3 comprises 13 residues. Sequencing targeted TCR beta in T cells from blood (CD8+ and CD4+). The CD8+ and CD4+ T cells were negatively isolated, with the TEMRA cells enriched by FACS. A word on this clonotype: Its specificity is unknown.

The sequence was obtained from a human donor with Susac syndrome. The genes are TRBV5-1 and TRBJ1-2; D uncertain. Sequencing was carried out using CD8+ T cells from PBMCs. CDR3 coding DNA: TGCGCCAGCAGCCAACAGAGTTCCTATGGCTACACCTTC. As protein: CASSQQSSYGYTF.